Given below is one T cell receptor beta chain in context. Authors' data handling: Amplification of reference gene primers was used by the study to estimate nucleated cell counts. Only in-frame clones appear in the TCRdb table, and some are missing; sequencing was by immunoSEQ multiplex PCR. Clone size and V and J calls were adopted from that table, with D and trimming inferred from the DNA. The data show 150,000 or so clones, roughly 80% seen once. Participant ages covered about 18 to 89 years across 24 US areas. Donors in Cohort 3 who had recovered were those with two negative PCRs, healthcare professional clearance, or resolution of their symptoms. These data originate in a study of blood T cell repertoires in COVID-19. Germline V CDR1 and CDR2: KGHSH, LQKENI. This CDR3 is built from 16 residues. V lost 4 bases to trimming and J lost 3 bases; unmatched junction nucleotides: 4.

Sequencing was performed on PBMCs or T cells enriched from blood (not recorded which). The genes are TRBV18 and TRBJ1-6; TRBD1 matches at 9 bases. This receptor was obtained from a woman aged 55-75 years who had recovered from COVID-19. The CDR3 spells CASSQQTGGYNSPLHF. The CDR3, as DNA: TGTGCCAGCTCACAACAGACAGGGGGCTATAATTCACCCCTCCACTTT. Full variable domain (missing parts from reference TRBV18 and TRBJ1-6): NAGVMQNPRHLVRRRGQEARLRCSPMKGHSHVYWYRQLPEEGLKFMVYLQKENIIDESGMPKERFSAEFPKEGPSILRIQQVVRGDSAAYFCASSQQTGGYNSPLHFGNGTRLTVT.